The 21 T cell receptor beta chains below all came from one sample that was sequenced in a study of T cells in Graves' hyperthyroidism and ophthalmopathy. The CDR3 regions of TCR beta were amplified from RNA transcripts. The HTBI primer set served for first-round RT-PCR of the TCR CDR3. TCRdb re-called the multiplex PCR reads with MiXCR, one entry per CDR3 protein. The data contain more than 300,000 distinct CDR3 sequences, about a fifth of them singletons. Source material: blood. The receptor source for this set is a man younger than 35 with Graves' ophthalmopathy.

This clonotype appeared a few times. This sequence joins TRBV5-6 and TRBJ2-3, with 10 bases matching TRBD2. This CDR3 has 15 amino acids. Germline CDR1 and CDR2: SGHDT and YYEEEE. After removal of 2 bases from V and 6 bases from J, the junction contained 6 bases not matched to a gene. CDR3 sequence (DNA): TGTGCCAGCAGCTTAGCGGGGGGGCGGGGGGATACGCAGTATTTT. Protein: CASSLAGGRGDTQYF.

The rearrangement uses TRBV13 and TRBJ2-3, with TRBD2 identical over 11 bases. Per germline, CDR1 PRHDT and CDR2 FYEKMQ (reference sequence). This CDR3 comprises 15 residues. J lost 4 bases, V lost 4 bases, and 4 bases had no gene match. For the CDR3, the DNA is TGTGCCAGCAGCTCAGCGACTAGCGGGGCAGATACGCAGTATTTT. The encoded protein is CASSSATSGADTQYF.

J is TRBJ2-7 and V is TRBV5-1; TRBD1 matches at 7 bases. Germline assignment: CDR1 SGHRS and CDR2 YFSETQ. J lost 2 bases, V lost 2 bases, and 7 bases had no gene match. There are 15 residues in the CDR3. The CDR3 protein is CASSLQGTRTYEQYF. CDR3 sequence (DNA): TGCGCCAGCAGCTTACAGGGGACAAGAACCTACGAGCAGTACTTC.

This clonotype was observed a handful of times. This chain connects TRBV19 to TRBJ1-5; D is uncertain. Trimming left V 10 bases short and J 6 bases short, with 7 bases between. Germline loops: CDR1 LNHDA, CDR2 SQIVND (reference sequence). This CDR3 has 10 residues. This chain's CDR3 is CATGIQPQHF. CDR3 nucleotides: TGTGCCACCGGAATTCAGCCCCAGCATTTT.

The chain has TRBV6-2 or TRBV6-3 and TRBJ1-1, with D maybe TRBD1 (5 bases). Trimming cost V 0 bases and J 11 bases, with 16 bases left between them. The CDR3 sequence is 14 residues long. Per germline, CDR1 MNHEY and CDR2 SVGEGT. CDR3: CASSYSVGPLGAFF. In DNA form, the CDR3 reads TGTGCCAGCAGTTACTCGGTGGGACCCCTCGGGGCTTTCTTT.

The chain recombines TRBV20-1 with TRBJ2-7; D not certain. The germline V gene encodes CDR1 DFQATT and CDR2 SNEGSKA (reference sequence). The V gene lost 2 bases and the J gene lost 5 bases, with 19 bases spanning the gap. This CDR3 is 15 amino acids long. The CDR3 spells CSARPMGQSHHEQYF. CDR3 DNA sequence: TGCAGTGCTAGACCGATGGGTCAGAGCCACCACGAGCAGTACTTC.

The chain joins TRBV12-3 or TRBV12-4 to TRBJ2-1; 10 bases line up with TRBD2. J lost 4 bases, V lost 6 bases, and 6 bases had no gene match. The CDR3 runs 15 residues. The CDR3: CASSHTSGTYNEQFF. The CDR3 nucleotides read TGTGCCAGCAGCCATACTAGCGGGACGTACAATGAGCAGTTCTTC.

This clonotype was found a few times. V and J are TRBV6-1 and TRBJ1-1; D unresolved. This CDR3 has 13 amino acids. V shed 2 bases and J shed 2 bases, with 6 bases lying between them. Germline lookup yields CDR1 MNHNS and CDR2 SASEGT. CDR3 in amino acids: CASSEQRNTEAFF. As DNA, the CDR3 is TGTGCCAGCAGTGAACAGAGAAACACTGAAGCTTTCTTT.

The J gene is TRBJ1-2, the V gene TRBV12-3 or TRBV12-4, with TRBD1 matching 7 bases. The CDR3 covers 13 residues. V gave up 1 base and J gave up 8 bases; unmatched junction bases: 4. In nucleotides, the CDR3 is TGTGCCAGCAGTTTAGGCAGGGGGGACGGCTACACCTTC. This encodes CASSLGRGDGYTF.

This rearrangement joins TRBV18 to TRBJ2-7; possibly TRBD1 for D (6 bases). Deletions cut 4 bases from V and 2 bases from J, with 12 bases between. This CDR3 has 14 residues. Germline loops: CDR1 KGHSH, CDR2 LQKENI. Here the CDR3 DNA reads TGTGCCAGCTCACTCCAGACAGGTACCTACGAGCAGTACTTC. This gives the protein CASSLQTGTYEQYF.

This chain links TRBV9 with TRBJ1-2, with D hard to call. Trimming removed 0 bases from V and 0 bases from J, with 6 bases in between. The germline V gene encodes CDR1 SGDLS and CDR2 YYNGEE. The CDR3 has 14 amino acids. The CDR3 DNA reads TGTGCCAGCAGCGTAGGAGGGTCTAACTATGGCTACACCTTC. Translating it yields CASSVGGSNYGYTF.

Regarding this clonotype: A far bigger clonotype differs at one base, so this is likely a read error. This chain connects TRBV3-1 to TRBJ2-3; no definite D call. Germline CDR1 reads LGHDT; CDR2 reads YNNKEL (reference sequence). This CDR3 is built from 12 residues. The CDR3 nucleotides read TGTGCCAGCAGCCAAGGTGCCGATATGCAGTATTTT. Translation: CASSQGADMQYF.

This clonotype was picked up many times. CDR3 region: CASSPGNRGYQETQYF. CDR3 sequence (DNA): TGTGCCAGCAGCCCGGGGAACAGGGGGTACCAAGAGACCCAGTACTTC. The gene calls are TRBV5-5 and TRBJ2-5; 8 positions agree with TRBD1. The CDR3 length is 16 residues. CDR1 SGHKS and CDR2 YYEKEE come from the germline V gene (reference sequence). V lost 4 bases to trimming and J lost 0 bases; unmatched junction nucleotides: 8.

In this sample, this clonotype turned up many times. The CDR3 DNA follows: TGTGCCAGCATGGCGCCTCTGGGGGAGAACACTGAAGCTTTCTTT. Protein sequence: CASMAPLGENTEAFF. This chain connects TRBV13 to TRBJ1-1; tentatively, D is TRBD1 (5 bases). Germline values: CDR1 PRHDT, CDR2 FYEKMQ (reference sequence). Trimming removed 7 bases from V and 1 base from J, with 16 bases in between. The CDR3 is 15 residues long.

This clonotype was counted many times. The chain has TRBV29-1 and TRBJ2-7; 7 bases agree with TRBD2. This CDR3 contains 17 residues. CDR1 SQVTM and CDR2 ANQGSEA come from the germline V gene. V shed 2 bases and J 0 bases; nucleotides not matched to a gene: 13. DNA for the CDR3: TGCAGCGTTGAAATTCCGGAACTCGCGGGGGTCTCCTACGAGCAGTACTTC. Its translation: CSVEIPELAGVSYEQYF.

This clonotype was counted only a few times. The CDR3 DNA reads TGCAGCGTCAAACCGGGGGGCTCAGATACGCAGTATTTT. Protein sequence: CSVKPGGSDTQYF. The chain couples TRBV29-1 to TRBJ2-3, with D maybe TRBD2 (7 bases). V gave up 6 bases and J gave up 4 bases, with 14 bases separating them. The germline CDR1 and CDR2 sequences are SQVTM and ANQGSEA. The CDR3 contains 13 residues.

This rearrangement joins TRBV24-1 to TRBJ2-3, with 13 bases that match TRBD2. CDR1 is KGHDR and CDR2 is SFDVKD in the germline V gene. The CDR3 has 15 residues. V gave up 10 bases and J gave up 2 bases; unmatched junction bases: 5. This chain's CDR3 is CATEGTSGNTDTQYF. The CDR3 DNA sequence: TGTGCCACAGAAGGGACTAGCGGGAACACAGATACGCAGTATTTT.

J is TRBJ2-2 and V is TRBV7-3; the match to TRBD2 covers 7 bases. Looked up from germline, CDR1 is SGHTA and CDR2 is FQGTGA. CDR3 length equals 16 residues. The trim removed 5 bases at V and 3 bases at J, leaving 9 bases unmatched. The CDR3 here is CASSRLRGEDTGELFF. In DNA form, the CDR3 reads TGTGCCAGCAGCCGTCTCCGGGGGGAGGACACCGGGGAGCTGTTTTTT.

This clonotype came up many times. As DNA, the CDR3 is TGTGCCAGCAGTGCCACAGTACTTGGCTACACCTTC. Translation: CASSATVLGYTF. This chain joins TRBV2 and TRBJ1-2; D gene uncertain. This CDR3 comprises 12 residues. Trimming left V 4 bases short and J 7 bases short, with 10 bases between. Germline lookup yields CDR1 SNHLY and CDR2 FYNNEI.

The V and J genes are TRBV20-1 and TRBJ2-7, with D possibly TRBD2 on 7 matching bases. V shed 3 bases and J shed 2 bases, with 14 bases lying between them. Germline V gives CDR1 DFQATT, CDR2 SNEGSKA (reference sequence). The CDR3 is made up of 14 amino acids. CDR3 in DNA: TGCAGTGCTAGGGACAGCGGGGACGCCTACGAGCAGTACTTC. Amino acid sequence: CSARDSGDAYEQYF.

This clonotype was detected only a few times. The gene calls are TRBV9 and TRBJ1-2, with D hard to call. Germline V gene sequence: CDR1 SGDLS, CDR2 YYNGEE. Trimming shortened V by 3 bases and J by 8 bases, and 11 bases separated the two germline ends. This CDR3 spans 12 amino acids. The CDR3 reads CASSAPLLGYTF. CDR3 DNA sequence: TGTGCCAGCAGCGCCCCTCTCTTAGGCTACACCTTC.